What follows describes a single T cell receptor beta chain. Its antigen is unidentified. The CDR3 spans 14 residues. With 8 bases removed from V and 1 base from J, the gap between germline ends came to 14 bases. These data belong to a study of CD8 T cells in ankylosing spondylitis. Whole-study results and caveats: A CD8+ phenotype characterized the disease-linked clones, which were relatively rare in peripheral blood. Within ankylosing spondylitis blood, a TCR beta motif made up of eight highly homologous variants appeared to be characteristic. Certain motif variants had earlier appeared in reactive arthritis synovial fluid and blood.

It was by quantitative 5'-RACE with molecular barcodes that TCR beta libraries were made. TCRdb re-called the 5' RACE reads through MiXCR, storing one row per CDR3 protein. Found here are fewer than 400,000 distinct CDR3 sequences, roughly 14% of them singletons; the top ten hold 0.95% to 1.4%. Sequenced material: blood, either unsorted or a sorted T cell fraction (not recorded which). The sequence was obtained from a male donor with ankylosing spondylitis or in good health (not recorded which). The chain couples TRBV12-3 or TRBV12-4 to TRBJ1-1, with D possibly TRBD1 on 6 matching bases. CDR3 sequence: CASFRGGGNTEAFF. The CDR3 nucleotides read TGTGCCAGCTTCCGAGGAGGGGGGAACACTGAAGCTTTCTTT.